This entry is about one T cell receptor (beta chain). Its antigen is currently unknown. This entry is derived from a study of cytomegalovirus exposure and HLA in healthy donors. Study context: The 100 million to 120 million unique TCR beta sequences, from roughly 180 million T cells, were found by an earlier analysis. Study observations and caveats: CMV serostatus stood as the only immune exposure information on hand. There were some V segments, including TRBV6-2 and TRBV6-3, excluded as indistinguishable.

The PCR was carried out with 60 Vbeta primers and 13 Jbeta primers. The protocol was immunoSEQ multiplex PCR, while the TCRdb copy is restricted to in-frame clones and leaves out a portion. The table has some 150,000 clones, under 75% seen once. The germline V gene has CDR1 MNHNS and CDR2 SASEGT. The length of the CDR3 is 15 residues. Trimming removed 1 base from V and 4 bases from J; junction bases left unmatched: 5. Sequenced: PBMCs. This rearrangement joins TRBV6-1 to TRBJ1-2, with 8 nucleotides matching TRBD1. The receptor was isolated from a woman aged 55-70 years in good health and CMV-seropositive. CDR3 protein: CASSEVGTGGYGYTF. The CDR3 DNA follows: TGTGCCAGCAGTGAAGTGGGGACAGGCGGCTATGGCTACACCTTC.